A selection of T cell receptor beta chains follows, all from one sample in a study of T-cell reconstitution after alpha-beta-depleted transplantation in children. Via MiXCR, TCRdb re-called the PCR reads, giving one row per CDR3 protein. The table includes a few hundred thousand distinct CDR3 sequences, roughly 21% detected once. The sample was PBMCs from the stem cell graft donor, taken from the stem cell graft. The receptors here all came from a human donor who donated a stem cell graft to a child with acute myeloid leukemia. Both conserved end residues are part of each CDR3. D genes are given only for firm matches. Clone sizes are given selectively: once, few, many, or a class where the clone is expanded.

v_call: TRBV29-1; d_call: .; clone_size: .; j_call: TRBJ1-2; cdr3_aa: CSVLGLSEGNGYTF; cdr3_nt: TGCAGCGTCCTCGGACTCTCCGAAGGGAATGGCTACACCTTC
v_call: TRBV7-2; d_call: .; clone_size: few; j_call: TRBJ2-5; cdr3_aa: CASSTRRRETQYF; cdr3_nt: TGTGCCAGCAGCACACGGAGAAGGGAGACCCAGTACTTC
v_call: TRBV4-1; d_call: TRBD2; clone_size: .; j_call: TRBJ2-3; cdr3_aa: CASSQDGLAGVTDTQYF; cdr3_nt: TGCGCCAGCAGCCAGGATGGGCTAGCGGGTGTCACAGATACGCAGTATTTT
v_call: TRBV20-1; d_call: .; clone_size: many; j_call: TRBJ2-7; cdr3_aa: CSARWVQQKYEQYF; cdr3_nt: TGCAGTGCTAGATGGGTCCAACAGAAGTACGAGCAGTACTTC
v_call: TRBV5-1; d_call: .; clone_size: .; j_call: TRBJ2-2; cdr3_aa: CASSPDGNTGELFF; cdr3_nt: TGCGCCAGCAGCCCTGACGGGAACACCGGGGAGCTGTTTTTT
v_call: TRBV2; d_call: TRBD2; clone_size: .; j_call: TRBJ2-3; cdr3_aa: CASSGLAGGKITSTDTQYF; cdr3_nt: TGTGCCAGCAGTGGCCTAGCGGGCGGTAAAATAACTAGCACAGATACGCAGTATTTT
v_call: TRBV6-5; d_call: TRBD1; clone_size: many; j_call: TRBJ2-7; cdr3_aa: CASSYSYGLGGRDEQYF; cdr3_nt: TGTGCCAGCAGTTACTCGTATGGGTTAGGGGGCAGAGACGAGCAGTACTTC
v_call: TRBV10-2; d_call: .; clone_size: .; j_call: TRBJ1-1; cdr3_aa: CASSDTPDGTEAFF; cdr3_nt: TGCGCCAGCAGTGATACCCCCGATGGGACTGAAGCTTTCTTT
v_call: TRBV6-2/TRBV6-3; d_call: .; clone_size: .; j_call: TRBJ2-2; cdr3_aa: CASSYNRVSGELFF; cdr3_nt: TGTGCCAGCAGTTACAACAGGGTGAGCGGGGAGCTGTTTTTT
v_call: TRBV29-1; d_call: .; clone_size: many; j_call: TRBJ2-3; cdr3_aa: CSVEETPGDTQYF; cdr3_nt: TGCAGCGTTGAAGAGACCCCGGGGGATACGCAGTATTTT
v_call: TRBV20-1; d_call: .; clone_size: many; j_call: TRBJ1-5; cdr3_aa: CSAGPMNQPQHF; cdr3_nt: TGCAGTGCTGGACCGATGAATCAGCCCCAGCATTTT
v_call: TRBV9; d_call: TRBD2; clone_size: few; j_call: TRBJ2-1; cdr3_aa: CASSSLAGVSYNEQFF; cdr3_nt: TGTGCCAGCAGCTCCCTAGCGGGTGTCTCCTACAATGAGCAGTTCTTC
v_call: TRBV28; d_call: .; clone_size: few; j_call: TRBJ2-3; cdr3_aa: CASDSVSADTQYF; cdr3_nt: TGTGCCAGCGATTCAGTCTCTGCAGATACGCAGTATTTT
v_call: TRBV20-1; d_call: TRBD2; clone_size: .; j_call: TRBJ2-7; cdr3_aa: CSARDEEGFASGKGIYYEQYF; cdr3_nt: TGCAGTGCTAGAGATGAGGAGGGGTTCGCTAGCGGGAAGGGGATCTATTACGAGCAGTACTTC
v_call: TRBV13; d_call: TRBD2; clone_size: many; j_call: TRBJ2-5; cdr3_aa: CASSLKTSGQETQYF; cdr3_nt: TGTGCCAGCAGCTTAAAAACTAGCGGCCAAGAGACCCAGTACTTC
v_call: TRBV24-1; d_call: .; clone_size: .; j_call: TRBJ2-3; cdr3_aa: CATSDPQGGTDTQYF; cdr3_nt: TGTGCCACCAGTGATCCGCAGGGGGGAACAGATACGCAGTATTTT
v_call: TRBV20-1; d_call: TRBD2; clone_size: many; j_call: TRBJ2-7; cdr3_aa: CSVKGGRSGYEQYF; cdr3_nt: TGCAGTGTAAAGGGAGGGCGATCTGGCTACGAGCAGTACTTC
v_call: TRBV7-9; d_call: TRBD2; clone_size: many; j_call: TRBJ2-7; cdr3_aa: CASTPGTKPYEQYF; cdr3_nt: TGTGCCAGCACCCCCGGGACTAAGCCCTACGAGCAGTACTTC
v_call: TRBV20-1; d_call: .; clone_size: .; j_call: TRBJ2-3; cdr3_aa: CSADSGGPTDTQYF; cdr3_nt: TGCAGTGCTGACTCTGGGGGACCCACAGATACGCAGTATTTT
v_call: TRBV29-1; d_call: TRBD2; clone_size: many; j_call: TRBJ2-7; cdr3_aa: CSVLAGGYEQYF; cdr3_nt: TGCAGCGTCCTAGCGGGAGGCTACGAGCAGTACTTC
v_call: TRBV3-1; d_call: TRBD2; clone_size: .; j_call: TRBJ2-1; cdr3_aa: CASSQAYGGGRHNEQFF; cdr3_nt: TGTGCCAGCAGCCAAGCCTACGGGGGCGGGAGGCACAATGAGCAGTTCTTC
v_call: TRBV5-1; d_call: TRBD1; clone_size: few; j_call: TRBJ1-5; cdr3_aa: CASSPGQGRQPQHF; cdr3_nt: TGCGCCAGCAGCCCAGGACAGGGCCGCCAGCCCCAGCATTTT
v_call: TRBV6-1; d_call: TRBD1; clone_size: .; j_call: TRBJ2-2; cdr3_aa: CASSSGTGVVGELFF; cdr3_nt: TGTGCCAGCAGCTCCGGGACAGGGGTCGTCGGGGAGCTGTTTTTT
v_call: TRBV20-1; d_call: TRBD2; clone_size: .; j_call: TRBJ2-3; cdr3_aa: CSAREVRREGPGVWTDTQYF; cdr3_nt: TGCAGTGCTAGAGAGGTGCGGCGGGAGGGGCCAGGGGTTTGGACAGATACGCAGTATTTT
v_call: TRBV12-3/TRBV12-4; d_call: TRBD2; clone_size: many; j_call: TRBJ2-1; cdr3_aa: CASTPPGGNEQFF; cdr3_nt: TGTGCCAGCACTCCGCCGGGAGGGAATGAGCAGTTCTTC
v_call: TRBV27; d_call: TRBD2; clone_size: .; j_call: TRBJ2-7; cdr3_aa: CASSLLSPSGSHEQYF; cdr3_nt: TGTGCCAGCAGTTTACTTTCCCCTAGCGGGAGCCACGAGCAGTACTTC
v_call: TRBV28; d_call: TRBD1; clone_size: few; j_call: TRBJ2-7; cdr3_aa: CASEETGTYEQYF; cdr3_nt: TGTGCCAGCGAGGAGACAGGGACCTACGAGCAGTACTTC
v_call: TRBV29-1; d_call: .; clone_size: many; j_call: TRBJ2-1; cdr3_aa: CSSGGRSYNEQFF; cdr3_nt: TGCAGCTCTGGGGGCCGGTCCTACAATGAGCAGTTCTTC
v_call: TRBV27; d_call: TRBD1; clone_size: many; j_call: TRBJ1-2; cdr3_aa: CASSWGRGFLRTYGYTF; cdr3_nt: TGTGCCAGCAGTTGGGGCAGGGGGTTTCTACGGACCTATGGCTACACCTTC
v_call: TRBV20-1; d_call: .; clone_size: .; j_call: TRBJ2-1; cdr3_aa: CSAWAYSSNEQFF; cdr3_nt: TGCAGTGCTTGGGCTTATTCGAGCAATGAGCAGTTCTTC
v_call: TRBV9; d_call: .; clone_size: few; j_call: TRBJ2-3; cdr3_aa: CASSVTGVTDTQYF; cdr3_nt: TGTGCCAGCAGCGTGACAGGCGTTACAGATACGCAGTATTTT
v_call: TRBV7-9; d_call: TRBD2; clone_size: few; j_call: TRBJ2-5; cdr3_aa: CASSPRTSGAQETQYF; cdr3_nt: TGTGCCAGCAGCCCCCGGACTAGCGGAGCACAAGAGACCCAGTACTTC
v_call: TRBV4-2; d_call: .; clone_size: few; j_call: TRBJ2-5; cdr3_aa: CASSPQESQETQYF; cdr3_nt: TGTGCCAGCAGCCCCCAAGAGTCCCAAGAGACCCAGTACTTC
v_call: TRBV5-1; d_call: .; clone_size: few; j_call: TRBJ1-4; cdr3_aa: CASSLSGGLFF; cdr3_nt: TGCGCCAGCAGCTTGTCGGGGGGGCTGTTTTTT
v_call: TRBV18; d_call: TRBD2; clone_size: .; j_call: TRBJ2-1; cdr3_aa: CASSKAGAYNEQFF; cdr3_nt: TGTGCCAGCTCAAAAGCGGGAGCATACAATGAGCAGTTCTTC
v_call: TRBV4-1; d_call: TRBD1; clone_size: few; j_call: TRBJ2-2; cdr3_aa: CASSQDLYDQGEGELFF; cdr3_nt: TGCGCCAGCAGCCAAGATCTGTATGATCAGGGGGAGGGGGAGCTGTTTTTT
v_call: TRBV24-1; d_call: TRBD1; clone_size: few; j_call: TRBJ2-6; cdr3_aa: CATSDSRTGGHSGANVLTF; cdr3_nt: TGTGCCACCAGTGACTCCAGGACAGGGGGACACTCTGGGGCCAACGTCCTGACTTTC
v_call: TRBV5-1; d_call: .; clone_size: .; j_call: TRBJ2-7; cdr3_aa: CASSFGRSRLDFSYEQYF; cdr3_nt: TGCGCCAGCAGCTTTGGCCGTTCTAGGCTGGATTTTTCCTACGAGCAGTACTTC
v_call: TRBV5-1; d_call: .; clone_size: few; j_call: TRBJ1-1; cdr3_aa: CASSLDQGTEAFF; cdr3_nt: TGCGCCAGCAGCTTGGACCAAGGCACTGAAGCTTTCTTT
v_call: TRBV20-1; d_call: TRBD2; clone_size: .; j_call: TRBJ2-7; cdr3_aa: CSARGGTSDYEQYF; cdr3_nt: TGCAGTGCTAGAGGCGGGACTAGCGACTACGAGCAGTACTTC
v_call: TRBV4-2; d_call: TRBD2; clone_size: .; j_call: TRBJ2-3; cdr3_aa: CASSQYSGRSQGDTQYF; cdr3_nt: TGTGCCAGCAGCCAATACTCCGGGAGGTCTCAGGGAGATACGCAGTATTTT